A single sample is the source of the 29 T cell receptor beta chains below, sequenced in a study of blood T cells in healthy people across ages. It was with a sample-barcoded 5' primer and a J-beta primer mix that a second PCR of roughly 6 to 12 cycles was run. Using its own MiXCR run on the 5' RACE reads, TCRdb lists one record per CDR3 protein. The sample carries about 1.4 million distinct CDR3 sequences, around 55% recorded once. The material sequenced was blood. Receptors originate from a man aged 18 to 29 in good health.

The chain links TRBV20-1 to TRBJ1-5; D uncertain. The CDR3 consists of 16 residues. The V gene lost 5 bases and the J gene lost 5 bases, with 22 bases spanning the gap. Germline V gene sequence: CDR1 DFQATT, CDR2 SNEGSKA (reference sequence). Here the CDR3 reads CSASLSVGGLYQPQHF. The CDR3 nucleotides read TGCAGTGCTTCCCTCTCAGTTGGCGGACTTTATCAGCCCCAGCATTTT.

V is TRBV7-6 and J is TRBJ2-7, with 9 bases fitting TRBD2. Germline V gives CDR1 SGHVS, CDR2 FNYEAQ. Trimming at V came to 1 base and at J to 0 bases, leaving 4 bases not matched to a gene. The CDR3 sequence is 16 residues long. CDR3 loop: CASSLGTSESSYEQYF. CDR3 nucleotides: TGTGCCAGCAGCTTAGGGACTAGCGAAAGCTCCTACGAGCAGTACTTC.

V is TRBV2 and J is TRBJ2-7; D may be TRBD1 (5 bases). Germline CDR1 SNHLY, CDR2 FYNNEI. The CDR3 contains 15 residues. V lost 1 base and J 2 bases, leaving 12 bases between the germline ends. CDR3 sequence reads: CASSEGRVGAYEQYF. DNA for the CDR3: TGTGCCAGCAGTGAAGGAAGGGTAGGGGCCTACGAGCAGTACTTC.

The V call is TRBV28, the J call TRBJ2-6; 8 bases are shared with TRBD1. CDR1 MDHEN and CDR2 SYDVKM come from the germline V gene. The CDR3 is 16 residues long. V gave up 7 bases and J gave up 4 bases; unmatched junction bases: 9. CDR3 bases: TGTGCCAGCAATCCACCGACAGGGGCCGGGGCCAACGTCCTGACTTTC. This sequence encodes CASNPPTGAGANVLTF.

The V and J genes are TRBV25-1 and TRBJ2-5, with D perhaps TRBD2 (7 bases). CDR1 and CDR2 from the germline V gene are MGHDK and SYGVNS. Trimming left V 6 bases short and J 1 base short, with 15 bases between. The CDR3 is 15 amino acids. The CDR3 loop reads CASSEGGGSQETQYF. In nucleotides, the CDR3 is TGTGCCAGCAGCGAAGGGGGGGGAAGCCAAGAGACCCAGTACTTC.

The V call is TRBV6-2 or TRBV6-3, the J call TRBJ2-2; D perhaps matches TRBD1 (6 bases). V lost 0 bases to trimming and J lost 7 bases, with 12 bases between them. Germline loops: CDR1 MNHEY, CDR2 SVGEGT. The CDR3 is 15 residues long. CDR3 loop: CASSYSWGQSGELFF. In DNA, the CDR3 is TGTGCCAGCAGTTACTCCTGGGGGCAAAGCGGGGAGCTGTTTTTT.

For this clonotype: Germline is not matched at one junction end, which may reflect a read error. CDR3: CSAGDGGQGYQPQHF. Here the CDR3 DNA reads TGCAGTGCTGGAGATGGGGGACAGGGCTATCAGCCCCAGCATTTT. The chain recombines TRBV20-1 with TRBJ1-5; 9 nucleotides agree with TRBD1. Germline V gene data show CDR1 as DFQATT and CDR2 as SNEGSKA (reference sequence). This CDR3 has 15 amino acids.

The chain combines TRBV10-3 with TRBJ2-4; a possible D gene is TRBD1 (6 bases). Judging by the DNA end, TRBJ2-7 fits better; the J call may be wrong. Germline assignment: CDR1 ENHRY and CDR2 SYGVKD. The length of the CDR3 is 12 residues. This CDR3 is CATRTATYEQYF. CDR3 DNA sequence: TGTGCCACTAGGACAGCAACCTACGAGCAGTACTTC.

This clonotype has a handful of counts. The chain joins TRBV4-1 to TRBJ2-7; D perhaps matches TRBD2 (6 bases). Trimming took 4 bases from V and 3 from J, leaving 19 bases between them. The CDR3 extends over 16 amino acids. Germline V lookup: CDR1 MGHRA, CDR2 YSYEKL. CDR3 nucleotides: TGCGCCAGCAGCCTTATATTAGCGGAGACCCACTACGAGCAGTACTTC. Protein: CASSLILAETHYEQYF.

The J gene is TRBJ2-3, the V gene TRBV20-1, with 8 bases fitting TRBD2. There are 16 residues in the CDR3. V lost 5 bases, J lost 7 bases, and 17 bases stayed unmatched. Germline values: CDR1 DFQATT, CDR2 SNEGSKA (reference sequence). Here the CDR3 DNA reads TGCAGTGCTTCCACTAGTTTAGCGGGGATCAGAAATACGCAGTATTTT. Translating gives CSASTSLAGIRNTQYF.

This clonotype was observed a handful of times. The rearrangement uses TRBV5-5 and TRBJ2-3, with 10 bases lining up with TRBD2. The CDR3 consists of 15 residues. CDR1 is SGHKS and CDR2 is YYEKEE in the germline V gene (reference sequence). With 4 bases clipped from V and 3 bases from J, the junction kept 5 bases outside the gene matches. CDR3 in amino acids: CASSAGLAATDTQYF. DNA of the CDR3: TGTGCCAGCAGCGCCGGACTAGCGGCAACAGATACGCAGTATTTT.

The chain carries TRBV4-2 and TRBJ2-3; 8 positions agree with TRBD2. J lost 6 bases, V lost 0 bases, and 11 bases had no gene match. The germline CDR1 and CDR2 sequences are LGHNA and YNFKEQ. The CDR3 is 17 residues long. CDR3: CASSQELLLGGADTQYF. Here the CDR3 DNA reads TGTGCCAGCAGCCAAGAGTTATTGCTCGGGGGGGCGGATACGCAGTATTTT.

In DNA, the CDR3 is TGTGCCAGCAGAGCCCTACGGACAGGGAACACCGGGGAGCTGTTTTTT. Translating it yields CASRALRTGNTGELFF. The chain couples TRBV28 to TRBJ2-2; TRBD1 matches 7 bases. This CDR3 has 16 residues. V gave up 6 bases and J gave up 1 base; unmatched junction bases: 8. Germline V gene sequence: CDR1 MDHEN, CDR2 SYDVKM.

This clonotype was observed a handful of times. This chain connects TRBV18 to TRBJ1-6, with D unclear. Germline V lookup: CDR1 KGHSH, CDR2 LQKENI. This CDR3 is 13 amino acids long. Trimming pared 0 bases from V and 6 bases from J, leaving 3 bases between. CDR3 in DNA: TGTGCCAGCTCACCACCGATTAATTCACCCCTCCACTTT. Translation: CASSPPINSPLHF.

This clonotype has only a few counts. This CDR3 is CASSFGDTTYEQYF. The DNA of the CDR3 is TGTGCCAGCAGTTTCGGGGACACAACCTACGAGCAGTACTTC. V is TRBV7-2 and J is TRBJ2-7, with D possibly TRBD1 on 6 matching bases. The CDR3 has 14 residues. Germline V gene sequence: CDR1 SGHTA, CDR2 FQGNSA. Trimming left V 6 bases short and J 2 bases short, with 14 bases between.

This clonotype appeared once. Germline is not matched at one junction end, which may reflect a read error. The chain uses TRBV7-9 and TRBJ2-7; 7 bases are a match to TRBD1. This CDR3 is built from 16 residues. CDR1 and CDR2 (germline): SEHNR, FQNEAQ (reference sequence). Here the CDR3 reads CASSNTRDRRYYEQYF. The CDR3 DNA reads TGTGCCAGCAGCAACACCCGGGACAGACGGTACTACGAACAGTACTTC.

V and J are TRBV2 and TRBJ2-4, with unresolved D. The DNA end is a closer match to TRBJ2-7, so the J assignment may be wrong. Germline lookup yields CDR1 SNHLY and CDR2 FYNNEI. CDR3 length equals 12 residues. The CDR3 sequence is CATSMETYEQYF. CDR3 bases: TGTGCCACTTCAATGGAGACCTACGAGCAGTACTTC.

V usage is TRBV20-1 and J usage is TRBJ2-7; 7 bases fit TRBD1. V trimming: 3 bases; J trimming: 2 bases; junction bases outside the gene matches: 7. The CDR3 is made up of 14 amino acids. The germline CDR1 and CDR2 sequences are DFQATT and SNEGSKA (reference sequence). The CDR3 loop reads CSARDQGETYEQYF. For the CDR3, the DNA is TGCAGTGCTAGGGACCAGGGGGAAACCTACGAGCAGTACTTC.

This chain links TRBV2 with TRBJ2-1; 9 bases map to TRBD2. Germline values: CDR1 SNHLY, CDR2 FYNNEI. CDR3 length: 13 amino acids. Germline trimming cut 7 bases from V and 6 bases from J; bases unmatched to any gene: 4. This chain's CDR3 is CASKLAGLNEQFF. DNA of the CDR3: TGTGCCAGCAAACTAGCGGGCCTCAATGAGCAGTTCTTC.

The genes are TRBV29-1 and TRBJ1-4; 9 bases match TRBD1. Germline values: CDR1 SQVTM, CDR2 ANQGSEA. The J segment lost 14 bases and the V segment lost 8 bases, leaving 9 bases of the junction unmatched. This CDR3 is built from 11 residues. The CDR3 DNA follows: TGCAGCTGCGGTGTGGACAGGGGTCTGTTTTTT. Its translation: CSCGVDRGLFF.

This clonotype was counted between two and nine times. The chain combines TRBV7-9 with TRBJ1-1; D is unclear. Trimming shortened V by 5 bases and J by 8 bases, and 18 bases separated the two germline ends. Germline CDR1 SEHNR, CDR2 FQNEAQ (reference sequence). This CDR3 spans 14 amino acids. The CDR3 nucleotides are TGTGCCAGCAGCCCCCAGACCCCTTGGGAGGAAGCTTTCTTT. Translating it yields CASSPQTPWEEAFF.

The J gene is TRBJ2-7, the V gene TRBV20-1; TRBD2 matches 11 bases. This CDR3 spans 13 amino acids. Germline loops: CDR1 DFQATT, CDR2 SNEGSKA (reference sequence). Trimming at V came to 3 bases and at J to 7 bases, leaving 5 bases not matched to a gene. The CDR3 region is CSARGLAGGEQYF. CDR3 bases: TGCAGTGCTAGGGGTCTAGCGGGAGGTGAGCAGTACTTC.

This chain uses TRBV29-1 with TRBJ1-2; TRBD1 might be the D (5 bases). The CDR3 has 15 residues. Germline V gene sequence: CDR1 SQVTM, CDR2 ANQGSEA. V was clipped by 0 bases and J by 4 bases, with 15 bases between them. The CDR3 loop reads CSVEETGGGSYGYTF. The DNA for the CDR3 is TGCAGCGTTGAAGAGACCGGGGGGGGTAGCTATGGCTACACCTTC.

The genes are TRBV7-9 and TRBJ2-3; 9 nucleotides agree with TRBD2. The length of the CDR3 is 15 residues. Unmatched junction bases numbered 6, after V lost 5 bases and J lost 3 bases. The germline V gene has CDR1 SEHNR and CDR2 FQNEAQ (reference sequence). The CDR3 spells CASSPAGGATDTQYF. The DNA of the CDR3 is TGTGCCAGCAGCCCCGCGGGGGGGGCTACAGATACGCAGTATTTT.

The genes are TRBV20-1 and TRBJ2-7; TRBD1 aligns across 8 bases. The tail of the sequence fits TRBJ2-5 better, so the J call may be wrong. This CDR3 comprises 14 residues. Germline V gene sequence: CDR1 DFQATT, CDR2 SNEGSKA (reference sequence). CDR3 amino acids: CSASPDREVETQYF. As DNA, the CDR3 is TGCAGTGCTAGCCCGGACAGGGAGGTGGAGACCCAGTACTTC.

The chain uses TRBV10-3 and TRBJ2-5; D is unclear. This CDR3 has 14 amino acids. V was shortened by 3 bases and J by 0 bases, with 8 bases between the two germline ends. From germline, CDR1 is ENHRY and CDR2 SYGVKD. This CDR3 is CAISEGQHQETQYF. The CDR3 DNA is TGTGCCATCAGTGAAGGGCAGCACCAAGAGACCCAGTACTTC.

The J gene is TRBJ1-1, the V gene TRBV20-1; 7 bases align to TRBD1. CDR1 is DFQATT and CDR2 is SNEGSKA in the germline V gene (reference sequence). This CDR3 has 15 residues. Trimming at V came to 5 bases and at J to 3 bases, leaving 12 bases not matched to a gene. CDR3 DNA: TGCAGTGCTCAAACCGACAGGGCGAGACACACTGAAGCTTTCTTT. It codes for CSAQTDRARHTEAFF.

This chain links TRBV6-2 or TRBV6-3 with TRBJ2-1, with 12 bases matching TRBD2. With the DNA end fitting TRBJ2-7 better, the J assignment may be wrong. The CDR3 consists of 19 residues. Germline V gene lookup returns CDR1 MNHEY and CDR2 SVGEGT. In nucleotides, the CDR3 is TGTGCCAGCAGTTCCTTGACTAGCGGGGGTCCAAGCTCCTACAATGAGCAGTACTTC. Translation: CASSSLTSGGPSSYNEQYF.

This chain uses TRBV7-8 with TRBJ2-3; D unresolved. Germline V gene sequence: CDR1 SGHVS, CDR2 FQNEAQ. The V end lost 8 bases, the J end lost 3 bases, and 9 bases lay between the germline ends. This CDR3 is 12 amino acids long. CDR3 bases: TGTGCCAGCCAAGTCGGGACAGATACGCAGTATTTT. Its protein is CASQVGTDTQYF.